This T cell receptor (beta chain) was profiled in a study of T-cell reconstitution after alpha-beta-depleted transplantation in children (dated by TCRdb to 2016 to 2018). About the investigation overall: Using TCR repertoire profiling, the study followed T-cell immune reconstitution in a quantitative way in children after TCRalphabeta/CD19-depleted allogeneic hematopoietic cell transplantation.

The library was obtained by PCR. Instrument used: Illumina HiSeq 2500. Molecular barcoding was employed in the preparation of TCR libraries, with unique molecular identifiers being used to normalize TCRbeta repertoire quantification. TCRdb passed the public sequencing reads through fastp at Q25 and MiXCR, retaining productive beta sequences. Every CDR3 protein is listed once, alongside the most common genes and DNA of its rows. This sample has about 610,000 distinct CDR3 sequences in its table, and roughly a tenth of those were observed once. The top ten clonotypes cover roughly 4% of the sample. From the cysteine through the phenylalanine, the CDR3 covers 13 amino acids. The DNA shown is the 39-base CDR3, in frame from base 1. The germline V gene specifies SQVTM as CDR1 and ANQGSEA as CDR2. V loses 3 bases of germline sequence and J loses 1 base, and the interval between the two ends is 9 bases. This clonotype was detected only a few times. Its antigen specificity is not known. Nothing much larger sits one base from this clone, and base qualities are not available.

The chain is made from TRBV29-1 and TRBJ2-5; matching of 5 bases hints at TRBD2 as the D gene. This TCR was sampled from a human donor who donated a stem cell graft to a child with acute myeloid leukemia. The sample consisted of PBMCs from the stem cell graft donor, taken from the stem cell graft. In nucleotide form, the sequence is TGCAGCGTTGAGCCGGGAACCCAAGAGACCCAGTACTTC. Translated, this is CSVEPGTQETQYF.